The 19 T cell receptor beta chains given below trace back to one sample, sequenced in a study of cytomegalovirus exposure and HLA in healthy donors. Primers included in the PCR were 60 Vbeta and 13 Jbeta primers. The data were produced by immunoSEQ multiplex PCR, yet TCRdb's version contains in-frame clones alone and is incomplete. The sample has approximately 210,000 clones; 75% to 90% are singletons. The sequenced material came from PBMCs. The receptors were sampled from a man aged 25 to 40 in good health and CMV-seronegative.

This chain uses TRBV5-1 with TRBJ2-3; no firm D call. Germline V gene lookup returns CDR1 SGHRS and CDR2 YFSETQ. This CDR3 spans 12 amino acids. With 1 base removed from V and 6 bases from J, the gap between germline ends came to 6 bases. The CDR3 region is CASSLFEDTQYF. CDR3 sequence (DNA): TGCGCCAGCAGCTTGTTCGAGGATACGCAGTATTTT.

This clone has only a few counts. The gene calls are TRBV15 and TRBJ1-3; TRBD1 aligns across 7 bases. Trimming took 11 bases from V and 4 from J; bases not matched to a gene: 8. In germline, CDR1 is LNHNV, CDR2 YYDKDF (reference sequence). CDR3 length: 13 amino acids. CDR3 nucleotide sequence: TGTGCCCGCAGGGGGTTGTCCGGAAACACCATATATTTT. Its translation: CARRGLSGNTIYF.

DNA for the CDR3: TGTGCCAGCAGCTTAGTAGGGGACACGGGAATCGGGGAGCAGTACTTC. Its protein product is CASSLVGDTGIGEQYF. This chain joins TRBV7-2 and TRBJ2-7, with D perhaps matching TRBD1 (6 bases). Germline assignment: CDR1 SGHTA and CDR2 FQGNSA. Trimming stripped 1 base from V and 7 bases from J, with 20 bases between. CDR3 length equals 16 residues.

V usage is TRBV7-6 and J usage is TRBJ2-1; 7 bases align to TRBD1. The trim removed 4 bases at V and 6 bases at J, leaving 9 bases unmatched. There are 15 residues in the CDR3. CDR1 SGHVS and CDR2 FNYEAQ come from the germline V gene. Written as DNA, the CDR3 is TGTGCCAGCAGCTCCGAGACAGGGTCTTTCAATGAGCAGTTCTTC. Its protein product is CASSSETGSFNEQFF.

J is TRBJ1-6 and V is TRBV18; a weak D match, TRBD1 (5 bases). Germline lookup yields CDR1 KGHSH and CDR2 LQKENI. Deletions cut 6 bases from V and 5 bases from J, with 17 bases between. CDR3 length equals 16 residues. CDR3 bases: TGTGCCAGCTCCAATGCACCAGGGCGCAATAATTCACCCCTCCACTTT. As protein: CASSNAPGRNNSPLHF.

This chain uses TRBV6-1 with TRBJ2-2; 8 bases fit TRBD2. This CDR3 spans 15 amino acids. With 7 bases clipped from V and 4 bases from J, the junction kept 8 bases outside the gene matches. Germline V CDR1 and CDR2: MNHNS, SASEGT. CDR3 amino acids: CASKVAGLSTGELFF. DNA for the CDR3: TGTGCCAGCAAAGTAGCGGGACTGAGCACCGGGGAGCTGTTTTTT.

The rearrangement uses TRBV6-5 and TRBJ2-7; D perhaps matches TRBD1 (5 bases). Germline V gene data show CDR1 as MNHEY and CDR2 as SVGAGI. V lost 5 bases and J lost 7, with 12 bases in between. There are 12 residues in the CDR3. CDR3 DNA: TGTGCCAGCAGTCAGCAGGGAAGAGAGCAGTACTTC. This sequence encodes CASSQQGREQYF.

The chain is built from TRBV4-1 and TRBJ2-7, with a weak D call TRBD1 (6 bases). This CDR3 region has 14 residues. V was pared by 0 bases and J by 7 bases, with 13 bases between. Germline assignment: CDR1 MGHRA and CDR2 YSYEKL. Here the CDR3 reads CASSQDAGTREQYF. In DNA form, the CDR3 reads TGCGCCAGCAGCCAAGACGCAGGGACAAGGGAGCAGTACTTC.

The chain recombines TRBV4-2 with TRBJ1-2, with 7 nucleotides matching TRBD1. V shed 1 base, J shed 8 bases, and the junction held 16 bases outside the gene matches. The CDR3 sequence is 17 residues long. The germline gives CDR1 LGHNA, CDR2 YNFKEQ. CDR3 nucleotides: TGTGCCAGCAGCCAAGTAGAGACAGGGATTCTCCCTGAAGGCTACACCTTC. Amino acids: CASSQVETGILPEGYTF.

The gene calls are TRBV28 and TRBJ2-1, with 13 bases lining up with TRBD2. This CDR3 contains 20 residues. In germline, CDR1 is MDHEN, CDR2 SYDVKM. V shed 3 bases and J 9 bases; nucleotides not matched to a gene: 20. This CDR3 is CASSFLDGPSGTSGVPEQFF. The CDR3 DNA follows: TGTGCCAGCAGTTTTTTGGATGGACCGTCCGGGACTAGCGGGGTTCCTGAGCAGTTCTTC.

This chain uses TRBV13 with TRBJ2-1; D possibly corresponds to TRBD2 (5 bases). CDR1 and CDR2 from the germline V gene are PRHDT and FYEKMQ (reference sequence). Trimming removed 3 bases at V and 9 bases at J, with 12 bases between. The CDR3 spans 13 residues. The CDR3 DNA reads as TGTGCCAGCAGCTTGGGGAGACTGATTGAGCAGTTCTTC. Amino acid sequence: CASSLGRLIEQFF.

The gene calls are TRBV28 and TRBJ2-7, with D possibly matching TRBD1 (6 bases). Germline CDR1 reads MDHEN; CDR2 reads SYDVKM. Trimming pared 9 bases from V and 1 base from J, leaving 19 bases between. This CDR3 has 15 amino acids. Here the CDR3 DNA reads TGTGCCAGTGAGAGATTGACAGGAGGATCCTACGAGCAGTACTTC. Translation gives CASERLTGGSYEQYF.

The chain carries TRBV2 and TRBJ1-2; D is unclear. Trimming pared 5 bases from V and 2 bases from J, leaving 6 bases between. Germline CDR1 reads SNHLY; CDR2 reads FYNNEI. The length of the CDR3 is 12 residues. The CDR3 bases are TGTGCCAGCAGTAGGGAGAACTATGGCTACACCTTC. It specifies CASSRENYGYTF.

The rearrangement uses TRBV7-2 and TRBJ1-5, with D maybe TRBD1 (5 bases). CDR3 length: 15 amino acids. V lost 1 base, J lost 5 bases, and 12 bases lay in between. CDR1 is SGHTA and CDR2 is FQGNSA in the germline V gene. CDR3 DNA: TGTGCCAGCAGCTTAGTTGCAGGGCGAGATCAGCCCCAGCATTTT. It translates to CASSLVAGRDQPQHF.

This clone was recorded a few times. The chain is built from TRBV5-1 and TRBJ2-7, with a possible D match to TRBD1 (5 bases). CDR3 size: 15 residues. Per germline, CDR1 SGHRS and CDR2 YFSETQ. V was pared by 5 bases and J by 0 bases, with 15 bases between. In nucleotides, the CDR3 is TGCGCCAGCAGTTCCCTCCCAGGGTCCTCCTACGAGCAGTACTTC. It is translated as CASSSLPGSSYEQYF.

This rearrangement joins TRBV29-1 to TRBJ1-4; D ambiguous. CDR1 is SQVTM and CDR2 is ANQGSEA in the germline V gene. The CDR3 sequence is 12 residues long. The V end lost 6 bases, the J end lost 4 bases, and 9 bases lay between the germline ends. The CDR3 is CSVAVNNEKLFF. The CDR3 coding sequence is TGCAGCGTGGCGGTGAATAATGAAAAACTGTTTTTT.

The chain joins TRBV30 to TRBJ2-7; 7 nucleotides align to TRBD2. The CDR3 sequence is 15 residues long. Germline CDR1 reads GTSNPN; CDR2 reads SVGIG (reference sequence). With V trimmed by 0 bases and J by 3 bases, 8 bases remained unmatched. The CDR3 coding sequence is TGTGCCTGGAGTGTAACCCCGGGAGGACGCTACGAGCAGTACTTC. Residues: CAWSVTPGGRYEQYF.

The chain employs TRBV28 and TRBJ2-7; 7 positions agree with TRBD1. Trimming at V came to 0 bases and at J to 5 bases, leaving 1 base not matched to a gene. Germline assignment: CDR1 MDHEN and CDR2 SYDVKM. CDR3 length: 13 amino acids. CDR3 region: CASSLWGQHEQYF. Written as DNA, the CDR3 is TGTGCCAGCAGTTTATGGGGACAGCACGAGCAGTACTTC.

The V and J genes are TRBV27 and TRBJ2-1; D is ambiguous. Germline assignment: CDR1 MNHEY and CDR2 SMNVEV (reference sequence). The CDR3 covers 13 residues. The ends were cut back, 3 bases at V and 7 bases at J, with 10 bases in the middle. Here the CDR3 DNA reads TGTGCCAGCAGTTTTCCCTCCTTGAATGAGCAGTTCTTC. This codes for CASSFPSLNEQFF.